This TCR beta chain is drawn from a study of human T cells and chemical hapten exposure. TCRdb fed the RACE reads into MiXCR, producing one record per CDR3 protein. The sample holds about 160,000 distinct CDR3 sequences, 25% to 30% seen once. The V and J ends lost 0 bases and 4 bases, in that order; junction bases with no gene match: 4. The germline CDR1 and CDR2 sequences are SGDLS and YYNGEE. This CDR3 region has 16 residues. This sample's time point: patch test 3, about 24 weeks after DPC sensitization. This sample's treatment: therapeutic diphenylcyclopropenone sensitization with weekly scalp DPC.

The specimen was whole blood, collected in connection with sensitization to the hapten diphenylcyclopropenone (DPC). The source is a woman aged 18 to 35 with alopecia areata. Some clones in this sample may be carry-over from other donors' samples. The V and J genes are TRBV9 and TRBJ2-1; 10 bases align to TRBD2. CDR3 DNA: TGTGCCAGCAGCGTAGTAGAAGCGGGGGGGTACAATGAGCAGTTCTTC. It specifies CASSVVEAGGYNEQFF.